These 24 T cell receptor beta chains share one sample of origin, sequenced in a study of OX40 agonist ivuxolimab in advanced cancers. Repertoires were generated with immunoSEQ multiplex PCR, while TCRdb's copy carries only in-frame clones and drops some. The repertoire includes approximately 90,000 clones, about 90% of them detected once, and roughly 4.9% sits in the top ten. The material was CD4+ or CD8+ T cells sorted from blood, obtained in a trial of the OX40 agonist ivuxolimab. All receptors come from an adult with an advanced solid tumor such as melanoma, head and neck, liver or kidney cancer.

The V and J genes are TRBV6-6 and TRBJ2-6; D gene unclear. Germline-derived CDR1 and CDR2 are MNHNY and SVGAGI (reference sequence). The CDR3 is 13 residues long. The germline V and J ends were trimmed by 4 bases and 2 bases, with 3 bases remaining between them. The CDR3 is CASSSTGANVLTF. DNA for the CDR3: TGTGCCAGCAGTTCTACTGGGGCCAACGTCCTGACTTTC.

The chain joins TRBV2 to TRBJ2-1; 13 bases align to TRBD2. The length of the CDR3 is 15 residues. CDR1 and CDR2 from the germline V gene are SNHLY and FYNNEI. Trimming removed 6 bases from V and 8 bases from J; junction bases left unmatched: 7. CDR3 DNA sequence: TGTGCCAGCAGGACTAGCGGGAGGCCGGACGATGAGCAGTTCTTC. It yields the protein CASRTSGRPDDEQFF.

V is TRBV6-1 and J is TRBJ1-3; TRBD1 aligns across 7 bases. Per the germline V gene, CDR1 is MNHNS and CDR2 is SASEGT. J lost 4 bases, V lost 7 bases, and 7 bases had no gene match. This CDR3 region has 14 residues. In nucleotides, the CDR3 is TGTGCCAGCAATCCAGGGACAGTCGGAAACACCATATATTTT. Protein sequence: CASNPGTVGNTIYF.

CDR3 in DNA: TGTGCCAGCAGCTTAAGAGAGGGCCTCGAGCAGTACGTC. Translating it yields CASSLREGLEQYV. The V call is TRBV11-3, the J call TRBJ2-7, with D perhaps matching TRBD2 (5 bases). Germline V gives CDR1 SGHNT, CDR2 YENEEA. Between the trimmed V and J ends, which lost 2 bases and 6 bases, there was a span of 11 bases. The CDR3 has 13 residues.

CDR3 in DNA: TGTGCCAGCAGTTTATCCCCTCGGGGGACAGGGATCTACGAGCAGTACTTC. Its protein product is CASSLSPRGTGIYEQYF. The rearrangement uses TRBV27 and TRBJ2-7; 9 bases align to TRBD1. This CDR3 contains 17 residues. After removal of 0 bases from V and 3 bases from J, the junction contained 9 bases not matched to a gene. CDR1 and CDR2 (germline): MNHEY, SMNVEV (reference sequence).

The V gene is TRBV18, the J gene TRBJ1-4, with 10 bases that match TRBD1. V shed 4 bases, J shed 6 bases, and the junction held 2 bases outside the gene matches. CDR1 is KGHSH and CDR2 is LQKENI in the germline V gene. The CDR3 covers 14 residues. The CDR3 bases are TGTGCCAGCTCACGCGGGACAGGGGATGAAAAACTGTTTTTT. Its translation: CASSRGTGDEKLFF.

The chain joins TRBV7-2 to TRBJ1-3; D not certain. Germline CDR1 SGHTA, CDR2 FQGNSA. Trimming left V 5 bases short and J 1 base short, with 15 bases between. This CDR3 is built from 16 residues. Here the CDR3 DNA reads TGTGCCAGCAGCCAGGCCGGGAAGTCATCTGGAAACACCATATATTTT. It specifies CASSQAGKSSGNTIYF. Full variable domain (remainder filled in from reference TRBV7-2 and TRBJ1-3): GAGVSQSPSNKVTEKGKDVELRCDPISGHTALYWYRQSLGQGLEFLIYFQGNSAPDKSGLPSDRFSAERTGGSVSTLTIQRTQQEDSAVYLCASSQAGKSSGNTIYFGEGSWLTVV.

The chain uses TRBV7-2 and TRBJ2-1; 11 nucleotides align to TRBD1. J was trimmed by 9 bases and V by 1 base; bases with no gene match: 5. This CDR3 is 15 amino acids long. The germline gives CDR1 SGHTA, CDR2 FQGNSA. In DNA, the CDR3 is TGTGCCAGCAGCTTAGGGACAGGGGGCATGGGTGAGCAGTTCTTC. This encodes CASSLGTGGMGEQFF.

The chain links TRBV4-3 to TRBJ1-2; TRBD1 matches 9 bases. CDR1 is LGHNA and CDR2 is YSLEER in the germline V gene. V was pared by 3 bases and J by 6 bases, with 8 bases of the junction left unmatched. The CDR3 is 15 amino acids. CDR3 protein: CASSHAGTGYDGYTF. The CDR3 coding sequence is TGCGCCAGCAGCCACGCCGGGACAGGGTACGATGGCTACACCTTC.

The chain is built from TRBV15 and TRBJ1-5, with 7 positions matching TRBD1. Losses at the gene ends were 0 bases for V and 4 bases for J; bases not matched to a gene: 0. The CDR3 contains 14 residues. CDR1 and CDR2 from the germline V gene are LNHNV and YYDKDF (reference sequence). CDR3 region: CATSREQGNQPQHF. DNA for the CDR3: TGTGCCACCAGCAGAGAACAGGGGAATCAGCCCCAGCATTTT.

The sample holds one count of this clone. J is TRBJ2-2 and V is TRBV9, with a tentative D call TRBD1 (5 bases). CDR1 and CDR2 from the germline V gene are SGDLS and YYNGEE. Trimming took off 0 bases at V and 6 bases at J, with 9 bases between the two ends. The CDR3 runs to 14 residues. CDR3 nucleotide sequence: TGTGCCAGCAGCGTAGTTCAGGGATCCGGGGAGCTGTTTTTT. Protein product: CASSVVQGSGELFF.

The rearrangement uses TRBV5-1 and TRBJ2-1; D not certain. The CDR3 is 15 amino acids. The V end was cut by 0 bases, the J end by 4 bases, with 11 bases between. From germline, CDR1 is SGHRS and CDR2 YFSETQ. The CDR3 DNA sequence: TGCGCCAGCAGCTTGGGACCCATGACATACAATGAGCAGTTCTTC. Its protein product is CASSLGPMTYNEQFF.

The rearrangement links TRBV4-1 to TRBJ2-2, with 9 positions matching TRBD1. The CDR3 is 17 amino acids. CDR1 and CDR2 from the germline V gene are MGHRA and YSYEKL. Trimming removed 0 bases from V and 0 bases from J; junction bases left unmatched: 2. The CDR3 coding sequence is TGCGCCAGCAGCCAAGATAGACAGGGGGCGAACACCGGGGAGCTGTTTTTT. Translating it yields CASSQDRQGANTGELFF.

V gene TRBV19 combines with J gene TRBJ1-5; D might be TRBD1 (6 bases). This CDR3 region has 15 residues. V lost 4 bases and J 3 bases, leaving 13 bases between the germline ends. CDR1 LNHDA and CDR2 SQIVND come from the germline V gene (reference sequence). CDR3: CASSRDTVDNQPQHF. Written as DNA, the CDR3 is TGTGCCAGTAGTAGGGACACCGTCGACAATCAGCCCCAGCATTTT.

This clone has a single count. V is TRBV4-1 and J is TRBJ1-5; D is unresolved. CDR1 is MGHRA and CDR2 is YSYEKL in the germline V gene. CDR3 length: 16 residues. Trimming left V 1 base short and J 4 bases short, with 14 bases between. The CDR3 region is CASSQVSPAINQPQHF. In nucleotides, the CDR3 is TGCGCCAGCAGCCAAGTTAGCCCCGCGATAAATCAGCCCCAGCATTTT.

This chain joins TRBV7-9 and TRBJ1-5; TRBD1 aligns across 10 bases. Germline loops: CDR1 SEHNR, CDR2 FQNEAQ (reference sequence). The CDR3 length is 17 residues. Trimming at V came to 5 bases and at J to 2 bases, leaving 9 bases not matched to a gene. CDR3 nucleotides: TGTGCCAGCAGCCCCGGGACAGGGGTGGGAGGCAATCAGCCCCAGCATTTT. This sequence encodes CASSPGTGVGGNQPQHF.

The CDR3 coding sequence is TGCGCCAGCAGCTTGGATGCGGGGGTGAATGAGCAGTTCTTC. Translated, it gives CASSLDAGVNEQFF. This chain uses TRBV5-1 with TRBJ2-1, with TRBD2 identical over 7 bases. CDR1 is SGHRS and CDR2 is YFSETQ in the germline V gene. V lost 0 bases to trimming and J lost 7 bases; unmatched junction nucleotides: 4. The CDR3 contains 14 residues.

The chain joins TRBV19 to TRBJ1-5, with unresolved D. The CDR3 is made up of 16 amino acids. CDR1 is LNHDA and CDR2 is SQIVND in the germline V gene (reference sequence). V was clipped by 5 bases and J by 11 bases, with 25 bases between them. Here the CDR3 reads CASSLSADPPVYTQHF. The CDR3, as DNA: TGTGCCAGTAGTCTATCGGCAGACCCCCCAGTTTATACCCAGCATTTT.

The V call is TRBV2, the J call TRBJ2-2; D possibly corresponds to TRBD1 (5 bases). Trimming took 6 bases from V and 4 from J, leaving 12 bases between them. The CDR3 length is 14 residues. Per germline, CDR1 SNHLY and CDR2 FYNNEI. CDR3 bases: TGTGCCAGCAGAGAGCAGGGTAGCACCGGGGAGCTGTTTTTT. Translated: CASREQGSTGELFF. Variable domain in full (rest from reference TRBV2 and TRBJ2-2): EPEVTQTPSHQVTQMGQEVILRCVPISNHLYFYWYRQILGQKVEFLVSFYNNEISEKSEIFDDQFSVERPDGSNFTLKIRSTKLEDSAMYFCASREQGSTGELFFGEGSRLTVL.

This chain connects TRBV6-1 to TRBJ1-2; 9 bases agree with TRBD1. The CDR3 has 14 residues. CDR1 and CDR2 from the germline V gene are MNHNS and SASEGT. The J segment lost 5 bases and the V segment lost 10 bases, leaving 11 bases of the junction unmatched. The CDR3 DNA follows: TGTGCCACCCTCTGGACAGGGGCGGGATATGGCTACACCTTC. Its protein is CATLWTGAGYGYTF.

The chain uses TRBV6-1 and TRBJ1-5; no reliable D call. Germline CDR1 reads MNHNS; CDR2 reads SASEGT. V gave up 6 bases and J gave up 1 base, with 4 bases separating them. The CDR3 totals 12 residues. CDR3 nucleotide sequence: TGTGCCAGCAGGGGAAGCAATCAGCCCCAGCATTTT. This sequence encodes CASRGSNQPQHF.

The gene calls are TRBV29-1 and TRBJ1-1; weak D call: TRBD1 (6 bases). Looked up from germline, CDR1 is SQVTM and CDR2 is ANQGSEA. The CDR3 runs to 13 residues. V dropped 7 bases and J dropped 1 base, with 13 bases sitting between them. The CDR3 protein is CSATKDRNTEAFF. The CDR3 DNA sequence: TGCAGCGCTACAAAGGACAGGAACACTGAAGCTTTCTTT.

The rearrangement uses TRBV9 and TRBJ2-7, with D tentatively TRBD1 (6 bases). The V gene's germline CDR1 is SGDLS and CDR2 YYNGEE. The CDR3 covers 14 residues. Trimming pared 2 bases from V and 5 bases from J, leaving 14 bases between. CDR3 sequence: CASSVGGGGDEQYF. The CDR3, as DNA: TGTGCCAGCAGCGTTGGGGGCGGAGGCGACGAGCAGTACTTC.

The chain employs TRBV19 and TRBJ2-4; 9 nucleotides align to TRBD1. V dropped 9 bases and J dropped 1; count of bases not matched to a gene: 4. The CDR3 totals 14 residues. Germline assignment: CDR1 LNHDA and CDR2 SQIVND (reference sequence). The chain's CDR3 is CASEQGAAKNIQYF. Here the CDR3 DNA reads TGTGCCAGCGAACAGGGGGCGGCCAAAAACATTCAGTACTTC.